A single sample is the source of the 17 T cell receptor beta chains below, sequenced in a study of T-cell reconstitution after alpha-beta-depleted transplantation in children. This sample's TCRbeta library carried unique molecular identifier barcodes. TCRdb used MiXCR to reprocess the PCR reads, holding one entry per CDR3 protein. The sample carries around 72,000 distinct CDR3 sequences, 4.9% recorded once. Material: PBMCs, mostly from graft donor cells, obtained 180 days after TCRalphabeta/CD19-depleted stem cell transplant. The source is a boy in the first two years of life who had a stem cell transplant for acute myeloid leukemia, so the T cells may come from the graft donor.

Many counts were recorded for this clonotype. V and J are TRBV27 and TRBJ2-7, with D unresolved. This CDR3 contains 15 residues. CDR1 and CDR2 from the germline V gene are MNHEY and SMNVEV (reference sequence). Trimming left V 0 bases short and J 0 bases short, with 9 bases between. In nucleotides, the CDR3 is TGTGCCAGCAGTTTATCGTACGCCAGCTCCTACGAGCAGTACGTC. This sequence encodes CASSLSYASSYEQYV.

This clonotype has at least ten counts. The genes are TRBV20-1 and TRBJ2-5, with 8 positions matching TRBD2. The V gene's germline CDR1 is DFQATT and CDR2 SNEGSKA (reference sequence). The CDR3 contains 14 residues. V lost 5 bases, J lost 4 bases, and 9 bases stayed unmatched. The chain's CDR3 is CSAFDKRGRETQYF. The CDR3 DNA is TGCAGTGCTTTTGATAAGCGGGGGAGAGAGACCCAGTACTTC.

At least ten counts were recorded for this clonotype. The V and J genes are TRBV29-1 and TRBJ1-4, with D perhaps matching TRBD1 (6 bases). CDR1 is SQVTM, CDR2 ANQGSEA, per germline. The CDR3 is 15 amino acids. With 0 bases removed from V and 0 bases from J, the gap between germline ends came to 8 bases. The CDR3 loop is CSVEDGGATNEKLFF. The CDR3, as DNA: TGCAGCGTTGAAGATGGGGGCGCAACTAATGAAAAACTGTTTTTT.

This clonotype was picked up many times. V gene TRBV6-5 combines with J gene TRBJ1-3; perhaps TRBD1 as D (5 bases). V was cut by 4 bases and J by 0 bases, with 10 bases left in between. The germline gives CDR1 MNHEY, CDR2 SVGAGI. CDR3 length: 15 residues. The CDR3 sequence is CASSSPRVSGNTIYF. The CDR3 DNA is TGTGCCAGCAGTTCCCCCAGGGTCTCTGGAAACACCATATATTTT.

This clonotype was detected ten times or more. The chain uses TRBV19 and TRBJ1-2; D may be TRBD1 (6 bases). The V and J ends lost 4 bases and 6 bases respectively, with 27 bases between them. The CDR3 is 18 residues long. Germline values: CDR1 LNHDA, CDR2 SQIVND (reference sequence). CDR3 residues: CASSRPTGSVNRLNGYTF. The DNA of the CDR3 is TGTGCCAGTAGTAGACCGACAGGATCCGTGAATAGATTAAATGGCTACACCTTC.

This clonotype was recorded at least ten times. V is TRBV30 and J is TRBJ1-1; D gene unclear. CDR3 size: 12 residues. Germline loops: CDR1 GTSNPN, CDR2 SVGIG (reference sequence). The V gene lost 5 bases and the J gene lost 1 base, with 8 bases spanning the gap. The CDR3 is CAWRVSNTEAFF. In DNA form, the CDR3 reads TGTGCCTGGCGGGTTTCGAACACTGAAGCTTTCTTT.

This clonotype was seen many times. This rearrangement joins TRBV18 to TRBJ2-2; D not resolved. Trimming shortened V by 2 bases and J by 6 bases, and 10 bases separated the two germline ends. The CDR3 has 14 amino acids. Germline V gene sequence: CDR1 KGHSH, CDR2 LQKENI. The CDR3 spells CASSPSTPPGELFF. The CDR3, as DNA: TGTGCCAGCTCACCATCCACCCCCCCCGGGGAGCTGTTTTTT.

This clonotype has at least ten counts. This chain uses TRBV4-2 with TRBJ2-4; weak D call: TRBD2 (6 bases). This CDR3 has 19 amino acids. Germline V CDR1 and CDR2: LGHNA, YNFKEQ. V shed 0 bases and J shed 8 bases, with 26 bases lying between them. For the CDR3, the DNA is TGTGCCAGCAGCCAAGACCGGGCGGCCAGTCGGGGGAAGGTTGACATTCAGTACTTC. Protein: CASSQDRAASRGKVDIQYF.

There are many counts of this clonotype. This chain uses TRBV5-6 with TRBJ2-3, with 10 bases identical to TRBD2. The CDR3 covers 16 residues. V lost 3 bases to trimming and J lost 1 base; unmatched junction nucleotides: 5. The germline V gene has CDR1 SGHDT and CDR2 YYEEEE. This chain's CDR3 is CASSSLAGARTDTQYF. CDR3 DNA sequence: TGTGCCAGCAGCTCCCTAGCGGGGGCCCGCACAGATACGCAGTATTTT.

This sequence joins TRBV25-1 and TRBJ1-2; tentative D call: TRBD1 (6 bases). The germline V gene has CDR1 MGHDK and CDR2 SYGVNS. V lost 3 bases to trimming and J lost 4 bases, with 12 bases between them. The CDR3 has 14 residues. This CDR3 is CASSDRQALYGYTF. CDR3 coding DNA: TGTGCCAGCAGTGATCGACAGGCACTCTATGGCTACACCTTC.

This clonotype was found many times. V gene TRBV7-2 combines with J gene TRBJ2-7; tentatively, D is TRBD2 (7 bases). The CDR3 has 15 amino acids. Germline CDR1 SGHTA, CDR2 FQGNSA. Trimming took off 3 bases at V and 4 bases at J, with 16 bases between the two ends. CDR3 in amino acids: CASSLEGGSLYEQYF. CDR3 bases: TGTGCCAGCAGCTTGGAGGGGGGGAGTTTGTACGAGCAGTACTTC.

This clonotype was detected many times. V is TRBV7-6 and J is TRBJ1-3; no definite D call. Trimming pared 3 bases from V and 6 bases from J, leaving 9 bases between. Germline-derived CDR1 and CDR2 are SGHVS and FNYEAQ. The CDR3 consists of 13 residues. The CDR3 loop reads CASSFDPLNTIYF. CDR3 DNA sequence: TGTGCCAGCAGCTTCGACCCATTAAACACCATATATTTT.

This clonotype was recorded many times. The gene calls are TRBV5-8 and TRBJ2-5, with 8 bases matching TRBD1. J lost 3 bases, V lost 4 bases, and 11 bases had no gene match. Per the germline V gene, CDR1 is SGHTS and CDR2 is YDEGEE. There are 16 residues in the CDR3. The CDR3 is CASSPGQGRGKETQYF. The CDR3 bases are TGTGCCAGCAGCCCAGGACAGGGCAGGGGGAAAGAGACCCAGTACTTC.

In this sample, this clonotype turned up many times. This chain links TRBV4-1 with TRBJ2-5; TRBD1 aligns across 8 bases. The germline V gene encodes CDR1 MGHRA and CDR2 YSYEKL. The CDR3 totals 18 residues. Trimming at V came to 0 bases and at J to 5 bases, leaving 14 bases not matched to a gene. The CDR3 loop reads CASSQEWGSDRVSETQYF. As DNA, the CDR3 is TGCGCCAGCAGCCAAGAATGGGGATCGGACAGGGTGTCGGAGACCCAGTACTTC.

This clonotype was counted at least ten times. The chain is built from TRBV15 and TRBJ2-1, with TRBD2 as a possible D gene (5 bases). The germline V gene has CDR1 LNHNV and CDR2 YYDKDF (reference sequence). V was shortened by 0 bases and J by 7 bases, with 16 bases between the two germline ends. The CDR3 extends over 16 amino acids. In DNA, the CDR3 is TGTGCCACCAGCAGAGATCCCGTCGGACTCGTTAATGAGCAGTTCTTC. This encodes CATSRDPVGLVNEQFF.

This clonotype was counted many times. The CDR3 sequence is CASSVGLGRGETQYF. Here the CDR3 DNA reads TGTGCCAGCAGCGTAGGTCTAGGAAGGGGAGAGACCCAGTACTTC. The J gene is TRBJ2-5, the V gene TRBV9; a possible D gene is TRBD1 (5 bases). The V gene's germline CDR1 is SGDLS and CDR2 YYNGEE. The CDR3 has 15 residues. V lost 0 bases and J 4 bases, leaving 13 bases between the germline ends.

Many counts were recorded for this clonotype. In DNA, the CDR3 is TGCAGTGCTAGGGGGGGCTACGAGCAGTACGTC. This gives the protein CSARGGYEQYV. J is TRBJ2-7 and V is TRBV20-1; a possible D gene is TRBD2 (6 bases). Trimming pared 3 bases from V and 3 bases from J, leaving 6 bases between. Germline V lookup: CDR1 DFQATT, CDR2 SNEGSKA (reference sequence). This CDR3 spans 11 amino acids.